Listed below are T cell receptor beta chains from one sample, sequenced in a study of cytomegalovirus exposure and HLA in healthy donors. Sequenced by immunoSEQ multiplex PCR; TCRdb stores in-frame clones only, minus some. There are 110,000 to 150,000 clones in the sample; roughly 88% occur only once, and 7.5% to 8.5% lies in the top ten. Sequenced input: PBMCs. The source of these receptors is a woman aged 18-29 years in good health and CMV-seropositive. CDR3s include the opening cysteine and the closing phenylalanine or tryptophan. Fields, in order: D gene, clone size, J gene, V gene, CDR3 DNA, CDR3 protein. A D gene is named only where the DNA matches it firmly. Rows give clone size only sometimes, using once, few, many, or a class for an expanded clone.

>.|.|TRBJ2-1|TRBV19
TGTGCCAGTAGTATATCCCAGGGGCGGATCTACAATGAGCAGTTCTTC
CASSISQGRIYNEQFF
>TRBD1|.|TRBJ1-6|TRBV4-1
TGCGCCAGCAGCCAGGACAGGTCGATTTCACCCCTCCACTTT
CASSQDRSISPLHF
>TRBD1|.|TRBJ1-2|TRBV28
TGTGCCAGCTCCGGGGACAGAATCTATGGCTACACCTTC
CASSGDRIYGYTF
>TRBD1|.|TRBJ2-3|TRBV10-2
TGCGCCAGCAGTGAGTCAGACAGGGCCACAGATACGCAGTATTTT
CASSESDRATDTQYF
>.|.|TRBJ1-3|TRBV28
TGTGCCAGCAGCCCTGGAGAGGCCTTCTCTGGAAACACCATATATTTT
CASSPGEAFSGNTIYF
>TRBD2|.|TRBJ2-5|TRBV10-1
TGCGCCAGCAGTTCGGCTAGCGGGGGTCAAGAGACCCAGTACTTC
CASSSASGGQETQYF
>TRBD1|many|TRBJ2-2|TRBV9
TGTGCCAGCAGCGTAGAGACAGGGGGCACCGGGGAGCTGTTTTTT
CASSVETGGTGELFF
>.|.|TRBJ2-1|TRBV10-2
TGCGCCAGCAGTGAGTCGTCAGGGTACAATGAGCAGTTCTTC
CASSESSGYNEQFF
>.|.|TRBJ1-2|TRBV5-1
TGCGCCAGCAGCCCTTTGGGCAGGGCGGACTATGGCTACACCTTC
CASSPLGRADYGYTF
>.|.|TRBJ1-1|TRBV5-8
TGTGCCAGCAGCTTGGTCGCACAGAGGAACACTGAAGCTTTCTTT
CASSLVAQRNTEAFF